This T cell receptor beta chain was found in a study of Graves' ophthalmopathy and Graves' hyperthyroidism. Study-wide findings and caveats: Most clonotypes expanded in thyroid above 0.001 frequency were present in blood too. Ophthalmopathy progression was predicted by the model at 55% to 71% sensitivity and approximately 73% specificity. Cross-validated, the 13-signature model showed 87.88%/81.08% sensitivity/specificity, and 80%/75% in the test set.

RNA served as the template for amplifying TCR beta CDR3 regions. Scientists carried out first-round RT-PCR using HTBI primers and then a second-round multiplex PCR. One entry per CDR3 protein, called by TCRdb with MiXCR from the multiplex PCR reads. This sample has approximately 700,000 distinct CDR3 sequences, with 40% found just once. In this sample, this clonotype turned up a few times. Its antigen is undetermined. Trimming took off 5 bases at V and 3 bases at J, with 10 bases between the two ends. The CDR3 is 14 amino acids. Germline loops: CDR1 MGHDK, CDR2 SYGVNS. The chain has TRBV25-1 and TRBJ2-2; D not resolved. Sequences were obtained from peripheral blood. This receptor was taken from an adult man with Graves' ophthalmopathy. The CDR3 sequence is CASSSPGDTGELFF. The DNA of the CDR3 is TGTGCCAGCAGTTCCCCGGGTGACACCGGGGAGCTGTTTTTT.